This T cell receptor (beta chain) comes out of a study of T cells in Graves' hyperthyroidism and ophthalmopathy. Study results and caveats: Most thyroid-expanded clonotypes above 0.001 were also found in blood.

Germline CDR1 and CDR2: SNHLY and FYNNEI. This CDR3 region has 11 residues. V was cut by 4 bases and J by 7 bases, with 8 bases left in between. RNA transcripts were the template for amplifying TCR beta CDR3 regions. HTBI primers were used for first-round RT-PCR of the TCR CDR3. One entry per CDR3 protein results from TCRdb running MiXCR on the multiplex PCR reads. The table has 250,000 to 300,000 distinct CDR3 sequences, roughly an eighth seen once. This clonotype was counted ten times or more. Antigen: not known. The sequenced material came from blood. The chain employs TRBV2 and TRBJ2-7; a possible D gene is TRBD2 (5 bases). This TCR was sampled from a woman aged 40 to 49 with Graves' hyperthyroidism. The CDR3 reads CASSGAGEQYF. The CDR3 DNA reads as TGTGCCAGCAGTGGTGCGGGTGAGCAGTACTTC.